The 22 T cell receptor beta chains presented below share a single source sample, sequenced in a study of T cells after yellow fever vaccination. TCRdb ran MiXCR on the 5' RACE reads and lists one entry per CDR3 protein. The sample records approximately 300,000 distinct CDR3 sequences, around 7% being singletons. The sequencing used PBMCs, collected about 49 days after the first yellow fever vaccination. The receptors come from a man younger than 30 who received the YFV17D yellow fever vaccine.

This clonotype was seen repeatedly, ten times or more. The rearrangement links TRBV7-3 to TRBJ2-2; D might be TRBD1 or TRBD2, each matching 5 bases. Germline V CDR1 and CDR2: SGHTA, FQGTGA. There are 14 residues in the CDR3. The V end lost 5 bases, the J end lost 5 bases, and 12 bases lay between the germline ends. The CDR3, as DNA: TGTGCCAGCAGCCCTACGGGGCTGACCGGGGAGCTGTTTTTT. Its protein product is CASSPTGLTGELFF.

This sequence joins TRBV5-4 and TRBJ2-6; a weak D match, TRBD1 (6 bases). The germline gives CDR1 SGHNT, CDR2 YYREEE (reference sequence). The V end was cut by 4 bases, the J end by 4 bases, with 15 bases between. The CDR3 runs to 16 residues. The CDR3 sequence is CASSTGTGTGANVLTF. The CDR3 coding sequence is TGTGCCAGCAGCACCGGGACCGGGACAGGGGCCAACGTCCTGACTTTC.

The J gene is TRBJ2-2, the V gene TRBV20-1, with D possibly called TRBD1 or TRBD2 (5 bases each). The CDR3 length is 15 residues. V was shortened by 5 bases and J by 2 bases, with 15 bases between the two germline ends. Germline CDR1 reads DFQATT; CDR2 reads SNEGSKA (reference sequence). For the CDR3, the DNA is TGCAGTGCTCATAGGGACGGAACCAACACCGGGGAGCTGTTTTTT. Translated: CSAHRDGTNTGELFF.

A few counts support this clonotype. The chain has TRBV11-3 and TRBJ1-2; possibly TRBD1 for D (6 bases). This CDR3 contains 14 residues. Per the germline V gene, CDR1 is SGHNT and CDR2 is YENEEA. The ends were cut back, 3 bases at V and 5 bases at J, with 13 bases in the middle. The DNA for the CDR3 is TGTGCCAGCAGCTTCTTGCGCGGGACATATGGCTACACCTTC. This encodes CASSFLRGTYGYTF. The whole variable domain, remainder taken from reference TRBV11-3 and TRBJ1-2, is EAGVVQSPRYKIIEKKQPVAFWCNPISGHNTLYWYLQNLGQGPELLIRYENEEAVDDSQLPKDRFSAERLKGVDSTLKIQPAELGDSAVYLCASSFLRGTYGYTFGSGTRLTVV.

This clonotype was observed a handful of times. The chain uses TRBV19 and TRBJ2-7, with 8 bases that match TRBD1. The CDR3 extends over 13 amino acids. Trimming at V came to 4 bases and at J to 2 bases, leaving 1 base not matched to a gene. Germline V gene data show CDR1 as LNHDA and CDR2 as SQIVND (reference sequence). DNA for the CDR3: TGTGCCAGTAGTACGACAGGGGCCTACGAGCAGTACTTC. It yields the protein CASSTTGAYEQYF.

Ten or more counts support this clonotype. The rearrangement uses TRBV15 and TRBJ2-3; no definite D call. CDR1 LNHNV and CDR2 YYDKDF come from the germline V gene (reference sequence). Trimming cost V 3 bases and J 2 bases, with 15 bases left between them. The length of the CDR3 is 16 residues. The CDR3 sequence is CATSRNVISVTDTQYF. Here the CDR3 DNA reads TGTGCCACCAGCAGGAACGTGATAAGCGTCACAGATACGCAGTATTTT.

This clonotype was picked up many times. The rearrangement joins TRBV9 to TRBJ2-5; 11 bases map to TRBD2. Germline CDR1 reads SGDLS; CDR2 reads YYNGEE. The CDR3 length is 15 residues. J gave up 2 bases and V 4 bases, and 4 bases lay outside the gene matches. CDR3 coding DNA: TGTGCCAGCAGCCCGGGACTAGCGGCGCAAGAGACCCAGTACTTC. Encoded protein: CASSPGLAAQETQYF.

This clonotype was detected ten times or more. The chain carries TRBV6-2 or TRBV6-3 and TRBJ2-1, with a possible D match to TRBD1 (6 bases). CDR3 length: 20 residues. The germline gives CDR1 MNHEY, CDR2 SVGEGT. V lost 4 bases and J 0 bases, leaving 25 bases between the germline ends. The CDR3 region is CASSSDWTAAYLSSYNEQFF. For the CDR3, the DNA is TGTGCCAGCAGTTCTGACTGGACAGCCGCTTACCTTAGCTCCTACAATGAGCAGTTCTTC.

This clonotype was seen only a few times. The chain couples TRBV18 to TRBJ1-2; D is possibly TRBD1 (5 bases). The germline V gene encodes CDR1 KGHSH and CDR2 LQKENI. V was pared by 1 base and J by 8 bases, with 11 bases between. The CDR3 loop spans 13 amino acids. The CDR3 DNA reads TGTGCCAGCTCACCACGCAGGGCCGACGGCTACACCTTC. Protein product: CASSPRRADGYTF.

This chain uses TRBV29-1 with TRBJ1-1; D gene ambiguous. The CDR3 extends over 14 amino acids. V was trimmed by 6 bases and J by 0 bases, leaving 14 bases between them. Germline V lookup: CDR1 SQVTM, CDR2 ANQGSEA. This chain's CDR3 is CSVTTSRLNTEAFF. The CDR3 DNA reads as TGCAGCGTGACCACCTCCAGGTTGAACACTGAAGCTTTCTTT.

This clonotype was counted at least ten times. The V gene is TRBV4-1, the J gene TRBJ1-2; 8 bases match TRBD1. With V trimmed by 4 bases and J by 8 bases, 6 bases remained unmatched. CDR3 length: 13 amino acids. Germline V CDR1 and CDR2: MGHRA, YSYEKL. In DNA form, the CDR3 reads TGCGCCAGCAGCCGCGACAGGGGTGACGGCTACACCTTC. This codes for CASSRDRGDGYTF.

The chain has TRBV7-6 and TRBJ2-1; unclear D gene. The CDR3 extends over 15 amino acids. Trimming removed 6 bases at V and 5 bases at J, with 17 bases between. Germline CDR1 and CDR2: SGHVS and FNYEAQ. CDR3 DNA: TGTGCCAGCAGTCCTTGGGCCAGGAAGCACAATGAGCAGTTCTTC. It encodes CASSPWARKHNEQFF.

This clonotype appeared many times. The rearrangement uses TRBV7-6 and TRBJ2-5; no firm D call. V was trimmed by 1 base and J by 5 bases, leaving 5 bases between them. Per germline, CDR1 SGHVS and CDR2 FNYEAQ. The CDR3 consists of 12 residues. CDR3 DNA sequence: TGTGCCAGCAGCTTAGTTTATGAGACCCAGTACTTC. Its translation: CASSLVYETQYF.

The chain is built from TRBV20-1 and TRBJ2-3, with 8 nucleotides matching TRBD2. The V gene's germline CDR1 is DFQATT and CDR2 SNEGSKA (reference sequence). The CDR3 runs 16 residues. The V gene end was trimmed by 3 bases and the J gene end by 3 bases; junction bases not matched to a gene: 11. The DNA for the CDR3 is TGCAGTGCTAGGGCCCCGGGACTAGGACCGACAGATACGCAGTATTTT. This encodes CSARAPGLGPTDTQYF.

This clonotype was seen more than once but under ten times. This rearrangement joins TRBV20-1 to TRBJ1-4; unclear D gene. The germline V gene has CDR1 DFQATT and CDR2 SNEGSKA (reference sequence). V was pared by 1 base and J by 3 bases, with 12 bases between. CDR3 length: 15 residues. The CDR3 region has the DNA TGCAGTGCTAGAGGGACGCGGGGTTCTAATGAAAAACTGTTTTTT. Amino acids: CSARGTRGSNEKLFF.

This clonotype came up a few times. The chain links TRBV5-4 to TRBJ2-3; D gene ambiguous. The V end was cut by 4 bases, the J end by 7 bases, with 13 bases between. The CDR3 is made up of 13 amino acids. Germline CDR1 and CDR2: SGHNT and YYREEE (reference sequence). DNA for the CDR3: TGTGCCAGCAGCACAACAGAGATCAATACGCAGTATTTT. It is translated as CASSTTEINTQYF.

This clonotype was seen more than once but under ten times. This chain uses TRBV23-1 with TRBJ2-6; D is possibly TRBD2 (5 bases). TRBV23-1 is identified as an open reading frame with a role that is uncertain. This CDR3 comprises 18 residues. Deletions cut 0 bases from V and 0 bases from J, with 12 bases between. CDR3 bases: TGCGCCAGCAGTCAATCAACGGACGGGGACTCTGGGGCCAACGTCCTGACTTTC. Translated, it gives CASSQSTDGDSGANVLTF.

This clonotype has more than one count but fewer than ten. This CDR3 is CASSLALGPATQETQYF. DNA of the CDR3: TGCGCCAGCAGCTTGGCACTAGGACCGGCGACACAAGAGACCCAGTACTTC. The chain joins TRBV5-1 to TRBJ2-5; D may be TRBD2 (5 bases). Trimming removed 0 bases from V and 2 bases from J, with 17 bases in between. There are 17 residues in the CDR3. Germline V gene data show CDR1 as SGHRS and CDR2 as YFSETQ.

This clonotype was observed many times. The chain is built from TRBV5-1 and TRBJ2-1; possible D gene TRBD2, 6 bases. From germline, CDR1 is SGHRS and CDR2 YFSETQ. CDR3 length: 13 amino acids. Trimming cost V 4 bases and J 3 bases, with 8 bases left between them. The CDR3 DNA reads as TGCGCCAGCAGCCTGGGGGGCTACAATGAGCAGTTCTTC. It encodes CASSLGGYNEQFF.

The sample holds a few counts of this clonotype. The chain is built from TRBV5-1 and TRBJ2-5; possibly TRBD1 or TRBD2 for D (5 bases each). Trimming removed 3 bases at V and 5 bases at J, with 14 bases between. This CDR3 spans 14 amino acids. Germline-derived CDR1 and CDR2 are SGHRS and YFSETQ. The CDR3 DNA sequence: TGCGCCAGCAGCTCGGGACGCCTGAGGGAGACCCAGTACTTC. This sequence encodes CASSSGRLRETQYF. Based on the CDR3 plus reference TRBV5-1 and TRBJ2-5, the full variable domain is KAGVTQTPRYLIKTRGQQVTLSCSPISGHRSVSWYQQTPGQGLQFLFEYFSETQRNKGNFPGRFSGRQFSNSRSEMNVSTLELGDSALYLCASSSGRLRETQYFGPGTRLLVL.

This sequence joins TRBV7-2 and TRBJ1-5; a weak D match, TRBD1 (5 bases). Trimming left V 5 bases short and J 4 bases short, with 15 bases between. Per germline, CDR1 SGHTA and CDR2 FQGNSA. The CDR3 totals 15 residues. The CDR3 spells CASSPRGGWNQPQHF. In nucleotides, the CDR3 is TGTGCCAGCAGCCCTAGGGGAGGGTGGAATCAGCCCCAGCATTTT. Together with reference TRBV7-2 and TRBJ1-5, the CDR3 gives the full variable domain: GAGVSQSPSNKVTEKGKDVELRCDPISGHTALYWYRQSLGQGLEFLIYFQGNSAPDKSGLPSDRFSAERTGGSVSTLTIQRTQQEDSAVYLCASSPRGGWNQPQHFGDGTRLSIL.

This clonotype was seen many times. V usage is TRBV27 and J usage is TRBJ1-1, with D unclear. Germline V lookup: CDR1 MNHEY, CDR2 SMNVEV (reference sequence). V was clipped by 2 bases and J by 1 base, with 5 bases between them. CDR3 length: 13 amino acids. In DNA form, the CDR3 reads TGTGCCAGCAGTTTAATGGCGAACACTGAAGCTTTCTTT. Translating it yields CASSLMANTEAFF.